One sample yielded the 29 T cell receptor beta chains listed below, sequenced in a study of shared clonotypes between healthy human individuals. The protocol was immunoSEQ multiplex PCR, while the TCRdb copy is restricted to in-frame clones and leaves out a portion. The data show about 510,000 clones, 75% to 80% seen once. Source material: PBMCs. Source of these receptors: a woman aged 40-49 years in good health. Some clones in this sample may be carry-over from other donors' samples.

The rearrangement uses TRBV28 and TRBJ1-1; D possibly corresponds to TRBD1 (5 bases). From germline, CDR1 is MDHEN and CDR2 SYDVKM. V was clipped by 4 bases and J by 2 bases, with 14 bases between them. This CDR3 is 15 amino acids long. The CDR3 bases are TGTGCCAGCAGTTCTAACAGGTATCCTAACACTGAAGCTTTCTTT. Protein product: CASSSNRYPNTEAFF.

The gene calls are TRBV30 and TRBJ1-5; D remains ambiguous. Between the trimmed V and J ends, which lost 0 bases and 6 bases, there was a span of 6 bases. CDR3 length: 12 amino acids. Germline values: CDR1 GTSNPN, CDR2 SVGIG (reference sequence). In DNA form, the CDR3 reads TGTGCCTGGAGTGTACGAGGTCAGCCCCAGCATTTT. Protein product: CAWSVRGQPQHF.

This clone showed up many times. This chain connects TRBV28 to TRBJ1-5; D is perhaps TRBD1 (6 bases). The germline V and J ends were trimmed by 3 bases and 0 bases, with 12 bases remaining between them. CDR3 size: 16 residues. The germline CDR1 and CDR2 sequences are MDHEN and SYDVKM. The CDR3 region is CASSFLQGYSNQPQHF. The CDR3 DNA reads as TGTGCCAGCAGTTTTCTCCAGGGGTATAGCAATCAGCCCCAGCATTTT.

The CDR3 loop reads CASSESGTENTEAFF. The DNA of the CDR3 is TGCGCCAGCAGTGAGTCCGGGACAGAGAACACTGAAGCTTTCTTT. This chain uses TRBV10-1 with TRBJ1-1; TRBD1 aligns across 7 bases. J was trimmed by 1 base and V by 0 bases; bases with no gene match: 2. The CDR3 loop spans 15 amino acids. The germline V gene has CDR1 WNHNN and CDR2 SYGVQD (reference sequence).

The chain links TRBV27 to TRBJ2-7, with a weak D call TRBD2 (6 bases). The ends were cut back, 6 bases at V and 2 bases at J, with 17 bases in the middle. Per germline, CDR1 MNHEY and CDR2 SMNVEV (reference sequence). The CDR3 is 15 residues long. The CDR3 spells CASRYSGTSPYEQYF. DNA for the CDR3: TGTGCCAGCAGGTATAGCGGTACCTCGCCCTACGAGCAGTACTTC.

The gene calls are TRBV10-2 and TRBJ1-3; D uncertain. Trimming stripped 2 bases from V and 0 bases from J, with 8 bases between. The CDR3 is made up of 15 amino acids. CDR1 is WSHSY and CDR2 is SAAADI in the germline V gene. The CDR3 DNA is TGCGCCAGCAGTGAGAGAGTCAACTCTGGAAACACCATATATTTT. This translates into CASSERVNSGNTIYF.

The chain carries TRBV2 and TRBJ2-3; the D is unclear. V dropped 0 bases and J dropped 1 base, with 5 bases sitting between them. Germline V gene lookup returns CDR1 SNHLY and CDR2 FYNNEI. This CDR3 is built from 14 residues. The CDR3 nucleotides read TGTGCCAGCAGTGAAGCCCTTCGCACAGATACGCAGTATTTT. It yields the protein CASSEALRTDTQYF.

V usage is TRBV4-2 and J usage is TRBJ2-1; D possibly corresponds to TRBD2 (6 bases). CDR3 length: 16 amino acids. Germline V CDR1 and CDR2: LGHNA, YNFKEQ. Deletions cut 1 base from V and 0 bases from J, with 10 bases between. The CDR3 region is CASSQAGGVSYNEQFF. In DNA, the CDR3 is TGTGCCAGCAGCCAAGCAGGCGGGGTCTCCTACAATGAGCAGTTCTTC.

V usage is TRBV7-6 and J usage is TRBJ2-3; D unclear. The CDR3 spans 14 residues. V was clipped by 4 bases and J by 6 bases, with 14 bases between them. Germline CDR1 reads SGHVS; CDR2 reads FNYEAQ. In nucleotides, the CDR3 is TGTGCCAGCAGCTCCCTGGGCACCCGGGATACGCAGTATTTT. Translated, it gives CASSSLGTRDTQYF. The whole variable domain, filled in from reference TRBV7-6 and TRBJ2-3, reads GAGVSQSPRYKVTKRGQDVALRCDPISGHVSLYWYRQALGQGPEFLTYFNYEAQQDKSGLPNDRFSAERPEGSISTLTIQRTEQRDSAMYRCASSSLGTRDTQYFGPGTRLTVL.

This chain uses TRBV30 with TRBJ2-7; D is unresolved. V lost 0 bases and J lost 0, with 6 bases in between. The CDR3 has 13 amino acids. CDR1 GTSNPN and CDR2 SVGIG come from the germline V gene (reference sequence). CDR3: CAWSVYTSYEQYF. CDR3 sequence (DNA): TGTGCCTGGAGTGTATACACCTCCTACGAGCAGTACTTC.

This chain joins TRBV5-5 and TRBJ2-5; 13 nucleotides agree with TRBD2. The CDR3 has 17 amino acids. V lost 3 bases, J lost 2 bases, and 7 bases stayed unmatched. CDR1 SGHKS and CDR2 YYEKEE come from the germline V gene (reference sequence). The CDR3 reads CASSSPGLAGKQETQYF. CDR3 in DNA: TGTGCCAGCAGCTCCCCGGGACTAGCGGGGAAACAAGAGACCCAGTACTTC. The whole variable domain, remainder taken from reference TRBV5-5 and TRBJ2-5, is DAGVTQSPTHLIKTRGQQVTLRCSPISGHKSVSWYQQVLGQGPQFIFQYYEKEERGRGNFPDRFSARQFPNYSSELNVNALLLGDSALYLCASSSPGLAGKQETQYFGPGTRLLVL.

The rearrangement joins TRBV28 to TRBJ1-1; 7 nucleotides agree with TRBD1. CDR3 size: 13 residues. V lost 8 bases, J lost 0 bases, and 3 bases stayed unmatched. Per the germline V gene, CDR1 is MDHEN and CDR2 is SYDVKM. DNA of the CDR3: TGTGCCAGCCAGGACAGGCTGAACACTGAAGCTTTCTTT. This gives the protein CASQDRLNTEAFF.

The chain links TRBV27 to TRBJ2-5; D is tentatively TRBD1 or TRBD2 (5 bases each). The germline V gene encodes CDR1 MNHEY and CDR2 SMNVEV (reference sequence). Deletions cut 9 bases from V and 4 bases from J, with 18 bases between. This CDR3 is built from 14 residues. The CDR3 DNA is TGTGCCAGTTCCCAATGGGGGTTGAGAGAGACCCAGTACTTC. This sequence encodes CASSQWGLRETQYF.

The V call is TRBV19, the J call TRBJ2-7; D gene ambiguous. This CDR3 spans 14 amino acids. Germline CDR1 is LNHDA and CDR2 is SQIVND (reference sequence). The V end lost 0 bases, the J end lost 3 bases, and 9 bases lay between the germline ends. The CDR3: CASSIEAGDYEQYF. The CDR3 DNA follows: TGTGCCAGTAGTATAGAGGCAGGAGACTACGAGCAGTACTTC.

This rearrangement joins TRBV5-1 to TRBJ2-5, with TRBD1 matching 9 bases. This CDR3 spans 15 amino acids. CDR1 is SGHRS and CDR2 is YFSETQ in the germline V gene. The ends lost 4 bases at V and 0 bases at J; junction bases unmatched: 4. CDR3 loop: CASSGDRAYQETQYF. Here the CDR3 DNA reads TGCGCCAGCAGCGGGGACAGGGCGTACCAAGAGACCCAGTACTTC.

V is TRBV11-2 and J is TRBJ2-1, with D perhaps matching TRBD1 (5 bases). With 0 bases removed from V and 2 bases from J, the gap between germline ends came to 20 bases. The CDR3 runs 19 residues. The germline CDR1 and CDR2 sequences are SGHAT and FQNNGV. The CDR3 is CASSLEAQTALLPYNEQFF. The CDR3 nucleotides are TGTGCCAGCAGCTTAGAGGCACAGACAGCTCTACTACCCTACAATGAGCAGTTCTTC. The whole variable domain, remainder taken from reference TRBV11-2 and TRBJ2-1, is EAGVAQSPRYKIIEKRQSVAFWCNPISGHATLYWYQQILGQGPKLLIQFQNNGVVDDSQLPKDRFSAERLKGVDSTLKIQPAKLEDSAVYLCASSLEAQTALLPYNEQFFGPGTRLTVL.

In the case of this clone: This specimen includes other DNA sequences encoding the same CDR3. The V gene is TRBV6-1, the J gene TRBJ1-3; D is undetermined. The V gene lost 3 bases and the J gene lost 0 bases, with 6 bases spanning the gap. The CDR3 covers 14 residues. CDR1 MNHNS and CDR2 SASEGT come from the germline V gene. Here the CDR3 DNA reads TGTGCCAGCAGTGAGGGATACTCTGGAAACACCATATATTTT. Encoded protein: CASSEGYSGNTIYF.

This chain joins TRBV28 and TRBJ1-5, with a possible D match to TRBD1 (5 bases). Germline V CDR1 and CDR2: MDHEN, SYDVKM. The CDR3 extends over 15 amino acids. Trimming shortened V by 3 bases and J by 1 base, and 10 bases separated the two germline ends. In DNA, the CDR3 is TGTGCCAGCAGTTTTAGGGGACGAAGCAATCAGCCCCAGCATTTT. Amino acid sequence: CASSFRGRSNQPQHF.

The chain joins TRBV5-4 to TRBJ2-5, with 10 bases aligning to TRBD1. Judging by the DNA end, TRBJ2-7 fits better; the J call may be wrong. The CDR3 spans 15 residues. Looked up from germline, CDR1 is SGHNT and CDR2 is YYREEE (reference sequence). CDR3: CASSLGTGGLNEQYF. CDR3 sequence (DNA): TGTGCCAGCAGCTTGGGGACAGGGGGGCTCAACGAGCAGTACTTC.

In regard to this clone: Other DNA sequences in this specimen translate into the identical CDR3. V usage is TRBV7-2 and J usage is TRBJ1-1; weak D call: TRBD1 (5 bases). The CDR3 has 13 residues. The V gene lost 5 bases and the J gene lost 3 bases, with 10 bases spanning the gap. The germline CDR1 and CDR2 sequences are SGHTA and FQGNSA. CDR3 sequence: CASSLGTYTEAFF. The CDR3, as DNA: TGTGCCAGCAGCCTCGGGACTTACACTGAAGCTTTCTTT.

For this clone: Other DNA sequences within the sample encode an identical CDR3. The chain joins TRBV19 to TRBJ2-5, with D possibly TRBD2 on 6 matching bases. The germline V gene has CDR1 LNHDA and CDR2 SQIVND (reference sequence). CDR3 length: 13 residues. V gave up 2 bases and J gave up 4 bases, with 8 bases separating them. Here the CDR3 DNA reads TGTGCCAGTAGTATACAGGGAGGAGAGACCCAGTACTTC. The encoded protein is CASSIQGGETQYF. Combining the CDR3 with reference TRBV19 and TRBJ2-5 gives the whole variable domain DGGITQSPKYLFRKEGQNVTLSCEQNLNHDAMYWYRQDPGQGLRLIYYSQIVNDFQKGDIAEGYSVSREKKESFPLTVTSAQKNPTAFYLCASSIQGGETQYFGPGTRLLVL.

The CDR3 region has the DNA TGTGCCTGGACATCTGGGGAATATAGCAATCAGCCCCAGCATTTT. The encoded protein is CAWTSGEYSNQPQHF. The chain recombines TRBV30 with TRBJ1-5; D is undetermined. CDR3 length equals 15 residues. Trimming cost V 4 bases and J 0 bases, with 13 bases left between them. Germline loops: CDR1 GTSNPN, CDR2 SVGIG (reference sequence).

The V call is TRBV5-4, the J call TRBJ2-3; D might be TRBD1 (5 bases). The CDR3 is 16 residues long. Germline V gene data show CDR1 as SGHNT and CDR2 as YYREEE (reference sequence). V gave up 0 bases and J gave up 0 bases, with 11 bases separating them. The CDR3 sequence: CASSLGSGISTDTQYF. In nucleotides, the CDR3 is TGTGCCAGCAGCTTGGGTTCAGGGATCAGCACAGATACGCAGTATTTT.

The chain carries TRBV28 and TRBJ1-6; no firm D call. Germline V gene sequence: CDR1 MDHEN, CDR2 SYDVKM. V was trimmed by 2 bases and J by 11 bases, leaving 4 bases between them. The CDR3 is 11 amino acids. The CDR3, as DNA: TGTGCCAGCAGTTTAGGGGCACCCCTCCACTTT. Amino acid sequence: CASSLGAPLHF.

V gene TRBV29-1 combines with J gene TRBJ2-7; the D gene is possibly TRBD2 (5 bases). Trimming pared 6 bases from V and 4 bases from J, leaving 19 bases between. Per germline, CDR1 SQVTM and CDR2 ANQGSEA. The CDR3 runs 14 residues. CDR3 protein: CSVFDEGRWYEQYF. The CDR3 coding sequence is TGCAGCGTCTTTGACGAGGGCCGGTGGTACGAGCAGTACTTC.

The chain joins TRBV30 to TRBJ2-1; 9 positions agree with TRBD2. CDR1 is GTSNPN and CDR2 is SVGIG in the germline V gene (reference sequence). With V trimmed by 2 bases and J by 11 bases, 13 bases remained unmatched. The CDR3 spans 15 residues. The CDR3 coding sequence is TGTGCCTGGAGTCCCCTAGCGGGGAATACAATGAAGCAGTTCTTC. Its translation is CAWSPLAGNTMKQFF.

This rearrangement joins TRBV6-4 to TRBJ2-7; no clear D. In germline, CDR1 is MRHNA, CDR2 SNTAGT. The CDR3 is 11 amino acids. V lost 7 bases, J lost 3 bases, and 7 bases lay in between. The CDR3 loop reads CASIGHYEQYF. The DNA of the CDR3 is TGTGCCAGCATAGGCCACTACGAGCAGTACTTC.

The V and J genes are TRBV7-9 and TRBJ2-1, with D perhaps TRBD1 (6 bases). The V end lost 5 bases, the J end lost 3 bases, and 20 bases lay between the germline ends. This CDR3 has 17 amino acids. Germline assignment: CDR1 SEHNR and CDR2 FQNEAQ (reference sequence). This CDR3 reads CASSPRTAGSIYNEQFF. As DNA, the CDR3 is TGTGCCAGCAGCCCACGGACAGCCGGATCGATCTACAATGAGCAGTTCTTC. The entire variable domain, with the rest obtained from reference TRBV7-9 and TRBJ2-1, is as follows: DTGVSQNPRHKITKRGQNVTFRCDPISEHNRLYWYRQTLGQGPEFLTYFQNEAQLEKSRLLSDRFSAERPKGSFSTLEIQRTEQGDSAMYLCASSPRTAGSIYNEQFFGPGTRLTVL.

This clone was seen only a few times. The DNA for the CDR3 is TGTGCCAGCAGTGAAGCGCGAAGGGGTGCAGAGACCCAGTACTTC. Protein product: CASSEARRGAETQYF. The chain links TRBV6-1 to TRBJ2-5, with a possible D match to TRBD1 (5 bases). CDR3 length: 15 amino acids. Germline V gene sequence: CDR1 MNHNS, CDR2 SASEGT. With 0 bases removed from V and 4 bases from J, the gap between germline ends came to 12 bases.